This TCR beta chain is from a study of T cell responses to AZD1222 COVID-19 vaccine. Study-wide context: Pooling was applied to second doses at about 4 or about 12 weeks. The study, taken as a whole, reports: As reported, nearly half of all spike-specific TCRs target variant regions that are unmutated. Rises in breadth and depth of Spike-specific TCRs came after two AZD1222 doses. Among the donors, most were white British and more were female, and clonal diversity was possibly underestimated.

Sequencing was performed with immunoSEQ multiplex PCR; in TCRdb, only in-frame clones are kept and a portion is missing. Altogether 70,000 to 90,000 clones are present, more than 90% being singletons, with the ten largest covering 3%. With respect to this clone: Its target is unknown.

The sequence was collected from an adult in good health. The source material was peripheral blood, sampled on day 0 of AZD1222 vaccination.

The CDR3 region has the DNA TGTGCCAGCAAAGGGGTCGGGACAGCTTATCAGCCCCAGCATTTT. This sequence encodes CASKGVGTAYQPQHF. This sequence joins TRBV6-5 and TRBJ1-5, with 7 bases fitting TRBD1. Trimming cost V 7 bases and J 5 bases; bases outside gene matches: 11. The CDR3 sequence is 15 residues long. Germline V gene sequence: CDR1 MNHEY, CDR2 SVGAGI.